This TCR beta chain was sequenced in a study of CD8 T cells in Susac syndrome (dated by TCRdb to between 2018 and 2021). For the wider study: Among the Susac syndrome patients who were sequenced, clinically active disease was present in more than five and clinical remission was observed in about eight. Susac syndrome patients were therapy-naive, on corticosteroids (some also receiving IVIg), or on IVIg alone at blood withdrawal. Whether CD8+ T cell activation and differentiation in Susac syndrome was antigen driven was tested using repertoire sequencing.

What the work shows at the level of the full study, not this receptor alone: In the CD4+ T cell repertoire of Susac syndrome patients, clonal expansion was not detected. The TCR sequencing and HLA analysis was acknowledged to have included a relatively small number of individuals.

The germline V gene supplies CDR1 MDHEN and CDR2 SYDVKM. Germline trimming: 2 bases from V, 2 bases from J; junction bases outside gene matches: 10. The CDR3 has 17 amino acids, counting the end cysteine and phenylalanine. Here the CDR3 DNA is all that survives: 51 bases in frame from base 1. Peripheral blood CD8+ and CD4+ T cells from healthy donors, Susac syndrome patients and multiple sclerosis patients were profiled by high-throughput TCR beta sequencing. Recently defined diagnostic criteria for definite or probable disease were met by the Susac syndrome patients. Bulk CD8+ and CD4+ T cells were purified by magnetic negative isolation, whereas CD8+ TEMRA cells were enriched by FACS. Blood was drawn into EDTA tubes, processed within 24 hours, and PBMCs were isolated by density gradient centrifugation. PBMCs destined for TCR sequencing were cryopreserved in liquid nitrogen and later thawed in a 37 °C water bath. Purity of sorted or isolated CD4+, CD8+ and CD8+ TEMRA cells was at least 90%.

This clonotype is a singleton in its sample. Its antigen is still unknown. Per-nucleotide qualities are absent, and no much larger clonotype sits a single base away. A read on its own is weak evidence. RNA was extracted using the RNeasy kit, and roughly 0.5 to 1 ug of the RNA was reverse transcribed with random hexamers. TCR beta CDR3 regions were amplified with the immunoSEQ multiplex PCR assay covering 54 Vbeta and 13 Jbeta segments. To correct PCR amplification bias, a synthetic template baseline was used for both primer optimization and computational correction. As for how the authors treated the data: Reads were annotated to V, D and J genes according to IMGT and were analyzed with immunoSEQ Analyzer, with only productive sequences retained. Clonality was calculated as one minus the Shannon entropy normalized by log2 of the number of productive unique sequences. For each patient and control, public and private clones were evaluated among the 100 most prevalent clones. Clones were defined as Susac-specific when absent from the healthy and MS cohorts, from about a thousand published viral clones and from other ImmuneACCESS disease sequences. In TCRdb, the public reads were trimmed at Q25 with fastp and aligned with MiXCR, with productive beta chains retained. Each record represents a unique CDR3 protein, reported with the most common genes and DNA among its rows. For this entry, the V and J calls and clone size follow TCRdb and not the study's own pipeline. This sample holds 170,000 or so distinct CDR3 sequences; roughly 94% were observed only once. The ten largest clonotypes hold 0.099% of the sample.

The receptor comes from a human donor with Susac syndrome. In this chain, TRBV28 is recombined with TRBJ2-7, and 9 bases in between align with TRBD1. The specimen sequenced was CD4+ T cells from PBMCs. The CDR3 protein is CASSLDRTGASTYEQYF. In nucleotides, the sequence is TGTGCCAGCAGTTTAGACCGGACAGGGGCCTCCACCTACGAGCAGTACTTC.